This T cell receptor beta chain was sequenced in a study of blood T cell repertoires in COVID-19. For the study at large: COVID-19 samples collected from the United States, Italy and Spain covered acute and convalescent phases.

The CDR3 is 14 amino acids. With 1 base removed from V and 0 bases from J, the gap between germline ends came to 8 bases. CDR1 is SGHRS and CDR2 is YFSETQ in the germline V gene. Original methodology: Amplification from reference gene primers served as the basis for estimated nucleated cell counts. Profiled with immunoSEQ multiplex PCR; TCRdb holds only in-frame clones, not every one. That table supplies the V and J calls and clone size; D and trimming were determined from the DNA. The data show some 100,000 clones, over 75% seen once. The rearrangement uses TRBV5-1 and TRBJ2-7, with D possibly being TRBD1 (5 bases). This TCR was sampled from a woman in her twenties or thirties with acute or convalescent COVID-19. Sequences were obtained from peripheral blood. CDR3 loop: CASSLRGPSYEQYF. The CDR3 DNA reads as TGCGCCAGCAGCTTGAGGGGCCCCTCCTACGAGCAGTACTTC.